Each of the 18 T cell receptor beta chains below was sequenced from the same sample in a study of T cells after yellow fever vaccination. One entry per CDR3 protein results from TCRdb running MiXCR on the 5' RACE reads. The sample records about 580,000 distinct CDR3 sequences, approximately 16% being singletons. Material: PBMCs, obtained 5 to 6 days after the first yellow fever vaccination. These TCRs come from a man in his late teens or twenties who received the YFV17D yellow fever vaccine.

This clonotype was seen only a few times. The germline gene is not matched at one end of the junction; a read error may be the cause. V is TRBV20-1 and J is TRBJ2-1, with 9 bases lining up with TRBD2. The CDR3 is 13 amino acids. Germline values: CDR1 DFQATT, CDR2 SNEGSKA (reference sequence). The DNA of the CDR3 is TGCAGTGAGACGGGACTAGCCGACAAGGAGCAGTTCTTC. This encodes CSETGLADKEQFF.

This clonotype was observed a few times. V and J are TRBV30 and TRBJ2-3; 9 nucleotides align to TRBD1. The CDR3 length is 16 residues. Per germline, CDR1 GTSNPN and CDR2 SVGIG (reference sequence). V dropped 0 bases and J dropped 11; count of bases not matched to a gene: 15. The CDR3 spells CAWSVRDRVLSLRQYF. The DNA for the CDR3 is TGTGCCTGGAGTGTACGGGACAGGGTTCTCTCCTTAAGGCAGTATTTT.

A note on this clonotype: At one end, the junction sequence differs from germline, possibly due to a read error. The rearrangement links TRBV6-2 or TRBV6-3 to TRBJ2-7, with 9 positions matching TRBD1. The CDR3 length is 15 residues. Germline lookup yields CDR1 MNHEY and CDR2 SVGEGT. The CDR3, as DNA: TGTGCCAGCACTTACCCGGACAGGGGCGACTACGAGCAGTACTTC. Translation: CASTYPDRGDYEQYF.

This clonotype turned up a few times. The genes are TRBV24-1 and TRBJ1-6, with 8 bases fitting TRBD1. The V gene's germline CDR1 is KGHDR and CDR2 SFDVKD. The CDR3 sequence is 15 residues long. The J segment lost 9 bases and the V segment lost 0 bases, leaving 3 bases of the junction unmatched. CDR3 region: CATSDLLRGPSPLHF. The CDR3 region has the DNA TGTGCCACCAGTGATTTGCTCAGGGGGCCTTCACCCCTCCACTTT.

In its sample, this clonotype was seen a few times. The V call is TRBV4-2, the J call TRBJ2-3; TRBD2 matches at 7 bases. CDR1 LGHNA and CDR2 YNFKEQ come from the germline V gene. The CDR3 loop spans 16 amino acids. V lost 1 base and J lost 0; bases outside the gene matches: 4. Written as DNA, the CDR3 is TGTGCCAGCAGCCAAGGGGCGGGGGATAGCACAGATACGCAGTATTTT. It translates to CASSQGAGDSTDTQYF.

There are a few counts of this clonotype. The chain links TRBV29-1 to TRBJ2-1; D is possibly TRBD2 (6 bases). CDR3 size: 13 residues. Germline loops: CDR1 SQVTM, CDR2 ANQGSEA. The V end was cut by 4 bases, the J end by 9 bases, with 16 bases between. In nucleotides, the CDR3 is TGCAGCGTTGGGGGACTCCGGGGAGGTGAGCAGTTCTTC. Encoded protein: CSVGGLRGGEQFF.

This clonotype was picked up a small number of times. The V call is TRBV12-3 or TRBV12-4, the J call TRBJ1-6, with D hard to call. Deletions cut 3 bases from V and 3 bases from J, with 15 bases between. The CDR3 consists of 17 residues. CDR3 nucleotide sequence: TGTGCCAGCAGTTTCTCGGTAGGGAGGAACTATAATTCACCCCTCCACTTT. Its translation is CASSFSVGRNYNSPLHF.

V gene TRBV5-1 combines with J gene TRBJ1-1; no firm D call. The CDR3 has 14 residues. In germline, CDR1 is SGHRS, CDR2 YFSETQ. The V end was cut by 4 bases, the J end by 0 bases, with 10 bases between. Here the CDR3 reads CASSRLTMNTEAFF. In DNA, the CDR3 is TGCGCCAGCAGCCGCCTGACAATGAACACTGAAGCTTTCTTT.

In its sample, this clonotype was seen a few times. The V call is TRBV4-3, the J call TRBJ2-7; D is unresolved. Germline lookup yields CDR1 LGHNA and CDR2 YSLEER. V was shortened by 3 bases and J by 2 bases, with 8 bases between the two germline ends. CDR3 length equals 13 residues. The CDR3 reads CASSQAGTYEQYF. The CDR3 DNA follows: TGCGCCAGCAGCCAGGCAGGTACCTACGAGCAGTACTTC.

In DNA form, the CDR3 reads TGTGCCAGCAGCCAAGTCCCCTCGCGGGGGAACTATGGCTACACCTTC. Residues: CASSQVPSRGNYGYTF. The J gene is TRBJ1-2, the V gene TRBV3-1; tentatively, D is TRBD1 (5 bases). Germline CDR1 and CDR2: LGHDT and YNNKEL (reference sequence). The V and J ends lost 1 base and 2 bases respectively, with 14 bases between them. The CDR3 loop spans 16 amino acids.

This clonotype was observed a handful of times. The chain joins TRBV7-3 to TRBJ2-6, with TRBD2 identical over 7 bases. The trim removed 1 base at V and 4 bases at J, leaving 7 bases unmatched. This CDR3 is 17 amino acids long. Germline assignment: CDR1 SGHTA and CDR2 FQGTGA. CDR3 sequence: CASSLRGRESGANVLTF. CDR3 DNA sequence: TGTGCCAGCAGCTTAAGGGGGAGGGAAAGCGGGGCCAACGTCCTGACTTTC.

This clonotype was counted at least ten times. The V gene is TRBV13, the J gene TRBJ2-5, with 7 bases identical to TRBD1. The V gene's germline CDR1 is PRHDT and CDR2 FYEKMQ (reference sequence). The CDR3 has 15 amino acids. V shed 5 bases, J shed 5 bases, and the junction held 11 bases outside the gene matches. The CDR3 loop is CASSQGQDRRETQYF. The CDR3 region has the DNA TGTGCCAGCAGCCAAGGACAGGACCGTCGGGAGACCCAGTACTTC. The full variable domain, with the rest looked up from reference TRBV13 and TRBJ2-5, is AAGVIQSPRHLIKEKRETATLKCYPIPRHDTVYWYQQGPGQDPQFLISFYEKMQSDKGSIPDRFSAQQFSDYHSELNMSSLELGDSALYFCASSQGQDRRETQYFGPGTRLLVL.

This clonotype has just a few counts. V gene TRBV28 combines with J gene TRBJ2-2; a weak D match, TRBD1 (5 bases). The CDR3 contains 18 residues. CDR1 is MDHEN and CDR2 is SYDVKM in the germline V gene. With 3 bases removed from V and 4 bases from J, the gap between germline ends came to 21 bases. This chain's CDR3 is CASSFRAPGRVFTGELFF. DNA for the CDR3: TGTGCCAGCAGTTTTAGGGCCCCCGGCAGGGTGTTCACCGGGGAGCTGTTTTTT.

This clonotype was detected only a few times. The chain uses TRBV7-8 and TRBJ1-1, with D tentatively TRBD1 (5 bases). The CDR3 extends over 13 amino acids. CDR1 and CDR2 (germline): SGHVS, FQNEAQ. Trimming stripped 1 base from V and 11 bases from J, with 14 bases between. Here the CDR3 reads CASSLVTGLGAFF. The CDR3 DNA follows: TGTGCCAGCAGCTTAGTTACAGGTTTGGGGGCTTTCTTT.

V is TRBV2 and J is TRBJ1-1; D is possibly TRBD1 (5 bases). The CDR3 contains 15 residues. CDR1 and CDR2 from the germline V gene are SNHLY and FYNNEI. V was pared by 2 bases and J by 2 bases, with 12 bases between. The CDR3 DNA reads as TGTGCCAGCAGTGAATTGTCCCAGGGAAACACTGAAGCTTTCTTT. Its translation is CASSELSQGNTEAFF.

J is TRBJ1-3 and V is TRBV4-3, with D perhaps matching TRBD1 (5 bases). V lost 3 bases to trimming and J lost 9 bases, with 18 bases between them. This CDR3 is 15 amino acids long. Germline V lookup: CDR1 LGHNA, CDR2 YSLEER. The CDR3: CASSQSTSGGTTIYF. CDR3 DNA sequence: TGCGCCAGCAGCCAGTCCACGTCAGGCGGGACCACCATATATTTT.

The chain couples TRBV28 to TRBJ2-7; D is possibly TRBD1 (5 bases). Germline assignment: CDR1 MDHEN and CDR2 SYDVKM. V dropped 8 bases and J dropped 3 bases, with 11 bases sitting between them. This CDR3 has 12 amino acids. CDR3 nucleotide sequence: TGTGCCAGCGCCGGACAAGGCTACGAGCAGTACGTC. Its protein is CASAGQGYEQYV.

This clonotype has only a few counts. The rearrangement joins TRBV28 to TRBJ2-3; tentative D call: TRBD1 (8 bases). V gave up 8 bases and J gave up 5 bases, with 17 bases separating them. This CDR3 spans 14 amino acids. CDR1 MDHEN and CDR2 SYDVKM come from the germline V gene. As DNA, the CDR3 is TGTGCCAGCGGCGGGGGACAGGAAATAGATACGCAGTATTTT. Translating gives CASGGGQEIDTQYF. Based on the CDR3 plus reference TRBV28 and TRBJ2-3, the full variable domain is DVKVTQSSRYLVKRTGEKVFLECVQDMDHENMFWYRQDPGLGLRLIYFSYDVKMKEKGDIPEGYSVSREKKERFSLILESASTNQTSMYLCASGGGQEIDTQYFGPGTRLTVL.